The 9 T cell receptor beta chains presented below share a single source sample, sequenced in a study of persistence of HIV-infected CD4 T cells. Overlapping HIV-1 Gag 15-mer peptides at 0.85 to 1 ug per peptide per mL were used. Sorted nonresponding memory CD4+ T cells were CD40L-negative, CD69-negative, CD45RO-high. The libraries were made with immunoSEQ version 4 in survey mode. Produced via immunoSEQ multiplex PCR; TCRdb's table is partial and in-frame only. Among about 39,000 clones listed, more than 75% were seen once. Their target antigens are unknown. This specimen was cultured CD4+ T cells from PBMCs, taken from a patient who received antiretroviral therapy. The receptors were sampled from an adult with HIV. The donor label of this sample is uncertain.

The chain combines TRBV28 with TRBJ1-2; TRBD1 is a possible D gene (6 bases). Per germline, CDR1 MDHEN and CDR2 SYDVKM. The V and J ends lost 5 bases and 3 bases respectively, with 16 bases between them. This CDR3 has 15 amino acids. The CDR3 protein is CASSAAGQSHYGYTF. The CDR3 DNA follows: TGTGCCAGCAGTGCGGCGGGACAATCTCACTATGGCTACACCTTC.

This chain connects TRBV11-1 to TRBJ2-5; 8 positions agree with TRBD1. The CDR3 is made up of 13 amino acids. V was clipped by 6 bases and J by 5 bases; unmatched bases: 5. Germline loops: CDR1 SGHAT, CDR2 FQDESV (reference sequence). CDR3 sequence reads: CASRPTGGETQYF. The CDR3 region has the DNA TGTGCCAGCAGACCTACAGGGGGGGAGACCCAGTACTTC.

V is TRBV19 and J is TRBJ1-2; 9 bases fit TRBD1. This CDR3 region has 15 residues. The V gene end was trimmed by 1 base and the J gene end by 7 bases; junction bases not matched to a gene: 7. Germline V gene sequence: CDR1 LNHDA, CDR2 SQIVND (reference sequence). CDR3 residues: CASSIAGTGRGGYTF. The CDR3 nucleotides read TGTGCCAGTAGTATAGCCGGGACAGGGAGAGGTGGCTACACCTTC.

This chain links TRBV18 with TRBJ2-7; 8 nucleotides agree with TRBD2. The CDR3 extends over 13 amino acids. The V and J ends lost 4 bases and 3 bases, in that order; junction bases with no gene match: 2. Germline V gives CDR1 KGHSH, CDR2 LQKENI. The DNA for the CDR3 is TGTGCCAGCTCACTAGCGGGGAACTACGAGCAGTACTTC. Protein product: CASSLAGNYEQYF.

The chain recombines TRBV21-1 with TRBJ2-5; the table's TRBD1 call for D was not verified on the DNA. TRBV21-1 is an annotated pseudogene. The CDR3 loop spans 16 amino acids. CDR3 protein: CASSKWVHIKGETQYF. DNA for the CDR3: TGTGCCAGCAGCAAATGGGTGCATATTAAGGGGGAGACCCAGTACTTC.

The J gene is TRBJ2-1, the V gene TRBV2; possible D gene TRBD1, 5 bases. CDR3 length: 14 residues. V lost 7 bases to trimming and J lost 3 bases, with 13 bases between them. Germline CDR1 reads SNHLY; CDR2 reads FYNNEI. Written as DNA, the CDR3 is TGTGCCAGCACACAGGTCCAGAGCTACAATGAGCAGTTCTTC. Translating gives CASTQVQSYNEQFF.

The rearrangement joins TRBV7-8 to TRBJ2-7; D remains unclear. The CDR3 is 14 residues long. Trimming cost V 1 base and J 3 bases, with 10 bases left between them. Germline CDR1 SGHVS, CDR2 FQNEAQ. This CDR3 reads CASSLEGTIYEQYF. The CDR3 nucleotides are TGTGCCAGCAGCTTAGAGGGCACGATCTACGAGCAGTACTTC. The whole variable domain, filled in from reference TRBV7-8 and TRBJ2-7, reads GAGVSQSPRYKVAKRGQDVALRCDPISGHVSLFWYQQALGQGPEFLTYFQNEAQLDKSGLPSDRFFAERPEGSVSTLKIQRTQQEDSAVYLCASSLEGTIYEQYFGPGTRLTVT.

The chain uses TRBV11-3 and TRBJ2-1; D is ambiguous. The CDR3 sequence is 13 residues long. With 3 bases removed from V and 5 bases from J, the gap between germline ends came to 8 bases. In germline, CDR1 is SGHNT, CDR2 YENEEA. CDR3 region: CASSLAIHNEQFF. In DNA, the CDR3 is TGTGCCAGCAGCTTGGCCATACACAATGAGCAGTTCTTC.

The rearrangement uses TRBV5-1 and TRBJ1-2, with D possibly matching TRBD1 (5 bases). The CDR3 has 14 amino acids. Germline loops: CDR1 SGHRS, CDR2 YFSETQ. Trimming shortened V by 4 bases and J by 3 bases, and 13 bases separated the two germline ends. The CDR3 protein is CASSVTGTDYGYTF. CDR3 nucleotides: TGCGCCAGCAGCGTCACCGGGACGGACTATGGCTACACCTTC.